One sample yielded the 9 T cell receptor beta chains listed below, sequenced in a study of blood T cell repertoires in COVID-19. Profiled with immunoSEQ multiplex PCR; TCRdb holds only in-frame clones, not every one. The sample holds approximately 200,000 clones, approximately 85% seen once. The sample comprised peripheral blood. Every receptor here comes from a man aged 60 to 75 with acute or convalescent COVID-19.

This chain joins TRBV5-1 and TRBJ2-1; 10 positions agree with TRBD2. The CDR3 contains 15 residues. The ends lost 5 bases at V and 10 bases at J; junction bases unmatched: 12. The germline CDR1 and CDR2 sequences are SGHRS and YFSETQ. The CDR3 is CASRGVASGRGEQFF. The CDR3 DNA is TGCGCCAGCAGAGGGGTAGCTAGCGGGAGAGGGGAGCAGTTCTTC.

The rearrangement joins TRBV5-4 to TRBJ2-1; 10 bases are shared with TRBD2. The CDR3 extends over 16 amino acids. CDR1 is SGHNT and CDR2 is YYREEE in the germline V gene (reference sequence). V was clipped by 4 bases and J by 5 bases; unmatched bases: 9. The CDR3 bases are TGTGCCAGCAGCCAGGAAGGGACTAGCGCGCACAATGAGCAGTTCTTC. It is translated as CASSQEGTSAHNEQFF.

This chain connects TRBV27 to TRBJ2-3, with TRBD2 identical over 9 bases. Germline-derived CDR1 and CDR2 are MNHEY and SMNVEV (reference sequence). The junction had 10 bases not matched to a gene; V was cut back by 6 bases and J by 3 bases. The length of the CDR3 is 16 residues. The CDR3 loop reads CASSPGAGGSTDTQYF. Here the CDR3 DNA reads TGTGCCAGCAGCCCGGGGGCGGGAGGGTCAACAGATACGCAGTATTTT.

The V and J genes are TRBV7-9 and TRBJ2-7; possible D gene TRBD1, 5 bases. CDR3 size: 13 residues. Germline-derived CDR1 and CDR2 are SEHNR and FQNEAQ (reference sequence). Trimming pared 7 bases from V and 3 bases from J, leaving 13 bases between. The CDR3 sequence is CASTTGQDYEQYF. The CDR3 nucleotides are TGTGCCAGCACCACCGGACAAGACTACGAGCAGTACTTC.

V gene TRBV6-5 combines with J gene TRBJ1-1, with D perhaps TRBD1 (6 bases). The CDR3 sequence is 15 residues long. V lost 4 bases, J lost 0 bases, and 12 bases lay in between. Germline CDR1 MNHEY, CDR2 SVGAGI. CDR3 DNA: TGTGCCAGCAGTTTGGGGGCAGGACTGAACACTGAAGCTTTCTTT. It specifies CASSLGAGLNTEAFF.

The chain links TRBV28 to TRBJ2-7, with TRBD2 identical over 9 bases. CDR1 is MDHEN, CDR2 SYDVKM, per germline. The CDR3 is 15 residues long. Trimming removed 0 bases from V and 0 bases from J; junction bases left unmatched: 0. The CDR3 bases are TGTGCCAGCAGTTTATGGACTAGCGGCTCCTACGAGCAGTACTTC. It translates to CASSLWTSGSYEQYF.

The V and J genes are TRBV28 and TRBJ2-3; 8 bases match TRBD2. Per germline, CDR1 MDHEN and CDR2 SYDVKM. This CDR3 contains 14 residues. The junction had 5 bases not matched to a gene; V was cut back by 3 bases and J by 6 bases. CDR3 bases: TGTGCCAGCAGTTTGGGCGGGGGGCCGGATACGCAGTATTTT. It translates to CASSLGGGPDTQYF.

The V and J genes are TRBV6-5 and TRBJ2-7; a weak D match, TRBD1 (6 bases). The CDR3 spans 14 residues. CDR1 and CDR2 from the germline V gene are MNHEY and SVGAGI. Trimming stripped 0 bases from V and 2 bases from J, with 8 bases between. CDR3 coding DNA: TGTGCCAGCAGTTACTCGAGACAGGCCTACGAGCAGTACTTC. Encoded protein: CASSYSRQAYEQYF.

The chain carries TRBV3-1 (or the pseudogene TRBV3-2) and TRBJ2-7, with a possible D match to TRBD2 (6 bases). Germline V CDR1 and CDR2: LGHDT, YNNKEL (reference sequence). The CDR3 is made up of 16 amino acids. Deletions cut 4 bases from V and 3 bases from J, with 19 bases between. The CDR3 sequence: CASSRPTGGLGYEQYF. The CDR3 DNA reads TGTGCCAGCAGCCGTCCAACTGGGGGGTTAGGCTACGAGCAGTACTTC.